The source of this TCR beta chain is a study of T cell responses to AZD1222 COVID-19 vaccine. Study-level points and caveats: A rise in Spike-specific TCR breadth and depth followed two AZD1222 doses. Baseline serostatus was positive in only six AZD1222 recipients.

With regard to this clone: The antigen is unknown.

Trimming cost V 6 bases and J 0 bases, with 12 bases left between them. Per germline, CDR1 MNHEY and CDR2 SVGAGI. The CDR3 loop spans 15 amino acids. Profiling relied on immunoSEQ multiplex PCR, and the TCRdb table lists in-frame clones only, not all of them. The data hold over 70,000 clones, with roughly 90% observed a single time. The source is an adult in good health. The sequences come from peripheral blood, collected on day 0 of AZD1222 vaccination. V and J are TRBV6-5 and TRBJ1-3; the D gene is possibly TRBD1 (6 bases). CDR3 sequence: CASRATGSSGNTIYF. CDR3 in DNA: TGTGCCAGCAGAGCGACAGGAAGCTCTGGAAACACCATATATTTT.